These 29 T cell receptor beta chains were sequenced from one sample in a study of response to subunit inactivated influenza vaccine. Each CDR3 protein is one row after TCRdb ran MiXCR on the RT-PCR reads. The sample includes about 780,000 distinct CDR3 sequences, under 20% seen only once; the top ten take roughly 10%. The sequences come from PBMCs from blood, collected around 5 days after vaccination. These receptor sequences come from a man aged 45-65 years who received an inactivated influenza vaccine.

This clonotype was seen a handful of times. The chain carries TRBV5-1 and TRBJ2-5; TRBD2 matches at 13 bases. The CDR3 loop spans 16 amino acids. Germline CDR1 is SGHRS and CDR2 is YFSETQ. V trimming: 4 bases; J trimming: 4 bases; junction bases outside the gene matches: 7. In DNA form, the CDR3 reads TGCGCCAGCAGCCTTGAACTAGCGGGAGGGTCAGAGACCCAGTACTTC. It specifies CASSLELAGGSETQYF.

This clonotype has a count of ten or more. The chain combines TRBV2 with TRBJ1-5, with 9 bases lining up with TRBD1. Germline CDR1 SNHLY, CDR2 FYNNEI. This CDR3 spans 13 amino acids. V was pared by 7 bases and J by 7 bases, with 5 bases of the junction left unmatched. CDR3 DNA: TGTGCCAGCAAGGGACAGGGACGACAGCCCCAGCATTTT. Translating gives CASKGQGRQPQHF. Full variable domain (missing parts from reference TRBV2 and TRBJ1-5): EPEVTQTPSHQVTQMGQEVILRCVPISNHLYFYWYRQILGQKVEFLVSFYNNEISEKSEIFDDQFSVERPDGSNFTLKIRSTKLEDSAMYFCASKGQGRQPQHFGDGTRLSIL.

This clonotype has at least ten counts. The gene calls are TRBV5-1 and TRBJ2-7; 9 positions match TRBD1. The CDR3 is 15 amino acids. Germline trimming cut 3 bases from V and 0 bases from J; bases unmatched to any gene: 4. In germline, CDR1 is SGHRS, CDR2 YFSETQ. The CDR3 DNA reads as TGCGCCAGCAGCTACGGACAGGGGTCCTCCTACGAGCAGTACTTC. It yields the protein CASSYGQGSSYEQYF.

The genes are TRBV4-2 and TRBJ1-1; 7 bases line up with TRBD1. Germline loops: CDR1 LGHNA, CDR2 YNFKEQ. The J segment lost 13 bases and the V segment lost 1 base, leaving 6 bases of the junction unmatched. This CDR3 comprises 12 residues. The CDR3 bases are TGTGCCAGCAGCCAAGGACAGGGTGGTGTTTTCTTT. It codes for CASSQGQGGVFF.

The V gene is TRBV20-1, the J gene TRBJ2-7; D is unclear. The germline V gene has CDR1 DFQATT and CDR2 SNEGSKA (reference sequence). V was shortened by 4 bases and J by 2 bases, with 12 bases between the two germline ends. The CDR3 sequence is 13 residues long. CDR3 in amino acids: CSATAGPPYEQYF. CDR3 nucleotide sequence: TGCAGTGCTACGGCAGGACCTCCCTACGAGCAGTACTTC.

The chain recombines TRBV28 with TRBJ2-1; TRBD2 matches 8 bases. From germline, CDR1 is MDHEN and CDR2 SYDVKM. This CDR3 comprises 16 residues. The V segment lost 5 bases and the J segment 0 bases; nucleotides outside the gene matches: 6. This chain's CDR3 is CASSRESGSSYNEQFF. Here the CDR3 DNA reads TGTGCCAGCAGTCGAGAGAGCGGGAGCTCCTACAATGAGCAGTTCTTC.

The gene calls are TRBV28 and TRBJ2-3; the D gene is possibly TRBD2 (6 bases). The germline gives CDR1 MDHEN, CDR2 SYDVKM. The CDR3 length is 15 residues. The V gene lost 4 bases and the J gene lost 4 bases, with 15 bases spanning the gap. The DNA of the CDR3 is TGTGCCAGCAGTTCCCTTGGGGGAGGCTCAGATACGCAGTATTTT. It encodes CASSSLGGGSDTQYF. Full variable domain (rest looked up from reference TRBV28 and TRBJ2-3): DVKVTQSSRYLVKRTGEKVFLECVQDMDHENMFWYRQDPGLGLRLIYFSYDVKMKEKGDIPEGYSVSREKKERFSLILESASTNQTSMYLCASSSLGGGSDTQYFGPGTRLTVL.

This clonotype was seen only a few times. V gene TRBV4-3 combines with J gene TRBJ2-4, with D perhaps given as TRBD1 or TRBD2 (5 bases each). Between the trimmed V and J ends, which lost 0 bases and 10 bases, there was a span of 16 bases. Germline values: CDR1 LGHNA, CDR2 YSLEER. CDR3 length: 15 residues. In DNA form, the CDR3 reads TGCGCCAGCAGCCAAGATCCGGGACCGAATGGGATTCAGTACTTC. Translated, it gives CASSQDPGPNGIQYF.

The chain has TRBV5-1 and TRBJ2-2; D is uncertain. The CDR3 contains 14 residues. CDR1 SGHRS and CDR2 YFSETQ come from the germline V gene. The V end was cut by 7 bases, the J end by 2 bases, with 12 bases between. The CDR3 reads CASATASNTGELFF. The CDR3 coding sequence is TGCGCCAGCGCCACCGCGTCAAACACCGGGGAGCTGTTTTTT.

This clonotype was picked up many times. This sequence joins TRBV5-6 and TRBJ2-7, with D maybe TRBD1 (6 bases). The ends were cut back, 4 bases at V and 7 bases at J, with 9 bases in the middle. This CDR3 has 11 residues. From germline, CDR1 is SGHDT and CDR2 YYEEEE. CDR3: CASSQDREQYF. CDR3 DNA sequence: TGTGCCAGCAGCCAAGACAGGGAGCAGTACTTC.

The sample holds a few counts of this clonotype. The chain couples TRBV10-2 to TRBJ2-1, with D tentatively TRBD2 (6 bases). V lost 3 bases and J lost 1, with 10 bases in between. This CDR3 is 15 amino acids long. CDR1 is WSHSY and CDR2 is SAAADI in the germline V gene. The CDR3 is CASSDPRGSYNEQFF. CDR3 in DNA: TGCGCCAGCAGTGACCCTCGGGGGTCCTACAATGAGCAGTTCTTC.

The V gene is TRBV20-1, the J gene TRBJ2-7; D is possibly TRBD2 (5 bases). The CDR3 has 15 residues. The V end was cut by 0 bases, the J end by 1 base, with 13 bases between. CDR1 and CDR2 from the germline V gene are DFQATT and SNEGSKA (reference sequence). This CDR3 reads CSARDRREGSYEQYF. Here the CDR3 DNA reads TGCAGTGCTAGAGATCGACGGGAAGGGTCCTACGAGCAGTACTTC.

In its sample, this clonotype was seen many times. The V call is TRBV5-1, the J call TRBJ2-3, with 7 bases lining up with TRBD1. In germline, CDR1 is SGHRS, CDR2 YFSETQ. The CDR3 extends over 15 amino acids. J lost 3 bases, V lost 2 bases, and 6 bases had no gene match. The CDR3 sequence: CASSLVTGTTDTQYF. Here the CDR3 DNA reads TGCGCCAGCAGCTTAGTGACAGGGACAACAGATACGCAGTATTTT.

There are many counts of this clonotype. The chain employs TRBV7-9 and TRBJ2-5; D not certain. Trimming shortened V by 1 base and J by 1 base, and 4 bases separated the two germline ends. The CDR3 contains 13 residues. Germline loops: CDR1 SEHNR, CDR2 FQNEAQ (reference sequence). DNA for the CDR3: TGTGCCAGCAGCTTAGGGATCCAAGAGACCCAGTACTTC. This sequence encodes CASSLGIQETQYF.

This clonotype turned up a few times. The chain is built from TRBV6-5 and TRBJ2-1, with D unclear. The V end was cut by 4 bases, the J end by 6 bases, with 13 bases between. The CDR3 spans 14 residues. From germline, CDR1 is MNHEY and CDR2 SVGAGI. CDR3 DNA sequence: TGTGCCAGCAGTTCCCTTTCGACTGGCAATGAGCAGTTCTTC. Encoded protein: CASSSLSTGNEQFF.

V and J are TRBV5-8 and TRBJ2-7, with TRBD2 matching 7 bases. J gave up 6 bases and V 3 bases, and 12 bases lay outside the gene matches. The CDR3 spans 15 residues. Germline CDR1 SGHTS, CDR2 YDEGEE. This CDR3 reads CASSSRTRIGLEQYF. The CDR3 nucleotides are TGTGCCAGCAGCTCCCGGACTAGGATTGGCCTCGAGCAGTACTTC. The variable domain in full, with the rest retrieved from reference TRBV5-8 and TRBJ2-7, is EAGVTQSPTHLIKTRGQQATLRCSPISGHTSVYWYQQALGLGLQFLLWYDEGEERNRGNFPPRFSGRQFPNYSSELNVNALELEDSALYLCASSSRTRIGLEQYFGPGTRLTVT.

This clonotype came up a few times. CDR3 DNA sequence: TGTGCCAGCAGTGAGTTTGGGGAACCAAACTACAATGAGCAGTTCTTC. Translated, it gives CASSEFGEPNYNEQFF. The chain carries TRBV25-1 and TRBJ2-1, with D hard to call. CDR3 length equals 16 residues. From germline, CDR1 is MGHDK and CDR2 SYGVNS. V was shortened by 3 bases and J by 3 bases, with 15 bases between the two germline ends.

The table lists this clonotype with many counts. The rearrangement links TRBV20-1 to TRBJ2-1; TRBD2 agrees at 8 bases. Per germline, CDR1 DFQATT and CDR2 SNEGSKA (reference sequence). CDR3 length: 14 amino acids. The V segment lost 5 bases and the J segment 4 bases; nucleotides outside the gene matches: 7. CDR3 loop: CSALSGSGYNEQFF. The DNA of the CDR3 is TGCAGTGCTCTGAGCGGGAGCGGGTACAATGAGCAGTTCTTC.

In its sample, this clonotype was seen a few times. This chain connects TRBV6-1 to TRBJ2-2; perhaps TRBD1 as D (5 bases). Trimming cost V 5 bases and J 1 base, with 11 bases left between them. The CDR3 spans 15 residues. From germline, CDR1 is MNHNS and CDR2 SASEGT. CDR3 in DNA: TGTGCCAGCAGTCCGCAGGGCTTGAACACCGGGGAGCTGTTTTTT. This encodes CASSPQGLNTGELFF.

V gene TRBV15 combines with J gene TRBJ2-1, with 14 bases matching TRBD2. CDR1 LNHNV and CDR2 YYDKDF come from the germline V gene (reference sequence). The ends lost 0 bases at V and 9 bases at J; junction bases unmatched: 4. CDR3 length: 16 residues. The CDR3 coding sequence is TGTGCCACCAGCAGAGAGCCGGGACTAGCGGGGGTTGAGCAGTTCTTC. Protein product: CATSREPGLAGVEQFF.

This clonotype came up a few times. The chain is built from TRBV4-2 and TRBJ1-5; D perhaps matches TRBD1 (5 bases). Trimming stripped 4 bases from V and 0 bases from J, with 13 bases between. The germline V gene has CDR1 LGHNA and CDR2 YNFKEQ. The CDR3 length is 16 residues. This CDR3 is CASSLGAVDSNQPQHF. As DNA, the CDR3 is TGTGCCAGCAGCCTAGGGGCGGTGGATAGCAATCAGCCCCAGCATTTT.

This clonotype was observed a handful of times. This chain connects TRBV6-2 or TRBV6-3 to TRBJ2-1; D is ambiguous. CDR1 and CDR2 from the germline V gene are MNHEY and SVGEGT. V lost 6 bases, J lost 8 bases, and 14 bases lay in between. CDR3 length: 13 residues. This chain's CDR3 is CASSPRRDDEQFF. CDR3 sequence (DNA): TGTGCCAGCAGCCCAAGGAGAGACGATGAGCAGTTCTTC.

The V call is TRBV6-2 or TRBV6-3, the J call TRBJ2-5; TRBD2 matches at 12 bases. CDR1 and CDR2 from the germline V gene are MNHEY and SVGEGT. CDR3 size: 15 residues. With V trimmed by 6 bases and J by 5 bases, 7 bases remained unmatched. The CDR3 here is CASRLAGGRGETQYF. The CDR3 DNA follows: TGTGCCAGCAGGCTAGCGGGAGGGCGAGGCGAGACCCAGTACTTC.

This clonotype has only a few counts. The J gene is TRBJ1-5, the V gene TRBV30; 9 bases align to TRBD1. The CDR3 is made up of 14 amino acids. Trimming at V came to 2 bases and at J to 4 bases, leaving 3 bases not matched to a gene. Germline lookup yields CDR1 GTSNPN and CDR2 SVGIG (reference sequence). This chain's CDR3 is CAWSSGQGNQPQHF. CDR3 in DNA: TGTGCCTGGAGTTCCGGACAGGGGAATCAGCCCCAGCATTTT.

The chain's CDR3 is CASSLGGRGGSDTQYF. For the CDR3, the DNA is TGTGCCAGCAGTTTAGGCGGGCGGGGGGGGTCAGATACGCAGTATTTT. The V call is TRBV12-3 or TRBV12-4, the J call TRBJ2-3; 9 bases are shared with TRBD2. Unmatched junction bases numbered 6, after V lost 1 base and J lost 4 bases. The CDR3 is 16 residues long.

The CDR3 DNA follows: TGTGCCAGCAGCTTAATGCGAGATACGCAGTATTTT. Residues: CASSLMRDTQYF. The V call is TRBV7-2, the J call TRBJ2-3; D ambiguous. The germline V gene has CDR1 SGHTA and CDR2 FQGNSA. The length of the CDR3 is 12 residues. V lost 2 bases and J lost 5, with 5 bases in between.

This clonotype occurred a few times. CDR3 amino acids: CASSYYRDAPTDTQYF. The CDR3 DNA follows: TGCGCCAGCAGCTACTACCGGGACGCCCCCACAGATACGCAGTATTTT. V usage is TRBV5-1 and J usage is TRBJ2-3; possibly TRBD1 or TRBD2 for D (5 bases each). This CDR3 has 16 amino acids. The V gene's germline CDR1 is SGHRS and CDR2 YFSETQ. Trimming shortened V by 3 bases and J by 2 bases, and 16 bases separated the two germline ends.

This chain's CDR3 is CAIRVLWGPNNEQFF. The CDR3 coding sequence is TGTGCCATACGGGTTCTTTGGGGGCCCAACAATGAGCAGTTCTTC. The V gene is TRBV7-9, the J gene TRBJ2-1, with D maybe TRBD1 (6 bases). CDR1 SEHNR and CDR2 FQNEAQ come from the germline V gene (reference sequence). The CDR3 totals 15 residues. V lost 10 bases and J 5 bases, leaving 21 bases between the germline ends.

This chain connects TRBV5-1 to TRBJ2-3; D perhaps matches TRBD1 (5 bases). CDR1 SGHRS and CDR2 YFSETQ come from the germline V gene. There are 16 residues in the CDR3. V lost 0 bases, J lost 1 base, and 12 bases lay in between. CDR3 protein: CASSLGVAQGTDTQYF. The DNA for the CDR3 is TGCGCCAGCAGCTTGGGGGTAGCACAGGGCACAGATACGCAGTATTTT. Variable domain in full (rest from reference TRBV5-1 and TRBJ2-3): KAGVTQTPRYLIKTRGQQVTLSCSPISGHRSVSWYQQTPGQGLQFLFEYFSETQRNKGNFPGRFSGRQFSNSRSEMNVSTLELGDSALYLCASSLGVAQGTDTQYFGPGTRLTVL.